A selection of T cell receptor beta chains follows, all from one sample in a study of B cell selection in AIRE deficiency. Here immunoSEQ multiplex PCR was the method, and the copy in TCRdb shows in-frame clones only, minus some. The table lists roughly 25,000 clones, around 97% of them singletons, with 0.2% in the top ten. The material sequenced was conventional CD4+ T cells sorted from PBMCs. The source is a human donor with AIRE deficiency. Each CDR3 is given with its conserved first and last residue. The order of the fields is V gene, CDR3 protein.

TRBV27	CASSTRRAGELFF
TRBV10-3	CAISEGPDPSSYNSPLHF
TRBV6-5	CASLRGKGNTEAFF
TRBV28	CASSLQTGGSSYEQYF
TRBV7-2	CASSLIAGGVNEQFF
TRBV5-1	CASGGTLNTGELFF
TRBV5-5	CASSLSSTYEQYF
TRBV5-5	CASSLTPLNYGYTF
TRBV6-1	CASSEVLVGQYYGYTF
TRBV5-4	CASSLGTQEGYTF
TRBV28	CASSLTGPYEQYF
TRBV12-2	CASRLGAARGNTIYF
TRBV16	CASSKQGRTTEAFF
TRBV19	CASSIGRTGRYSNQPQHF
TRBV28	CASSFVGPYEQYF
TRBV7-2	CATLAGAPLYEQFF
TRBV7-2	CASSLDTGAGNYGYTF
TRBV25-1	CASRGSRDALNEQFF
TRBV20-1	CSARGTHEQYF
TRBV5-4	CASSFRAGRAGGKQFF
TRBV7-9	CASSGQGHYGYTF
TRBV19	CASFRGGSGNTIYF
TRBV15	CATSRDAPGGDGSYNEQFF
TRBV19	CASVTSGSGNEQFF
TRBV15	CATSPKTNTGELFF
TRBV5-1	CASSLEGQPNEQFF
TRBV18	CASSHSGGEYEQYF
TRBV19	CASSITGSVNTEAFF
TRBV19	CASQRGSGRIGETQYF
TRBV2	CAGKGSSGANVLTF
TRBV25-1	CASSGLAGVTGELFF